A selection of T cell receptor beta chains follows, all from one sample in a study of CD8 T cells in Susac syndrome. TCRdb re-analysed the immunoSEQ multiplex PCR reads in MiXCR, keeping a single row per CDR3 protein. The sample has 170,000 or so distinct CDR3 sequences, over 85% seen once. The specimen sequenced was CD4+ T cells from PBMCs. Receptors originate from a human donor with multiple sclerosis. CDR3s include the opening cysteine and the closing phenylalanine or tryptophan. D genes are given only for firm matches. A clone size is listed for some rows: how often the clone was seen (once, few, many), or a class if it is expanded.

abundance	d_gene	v_gene	len	j_gene	CDR3nt	CDR3aa
NA	NA	TRBV24-1	15	TRBJ2-3	TGTGCCACCAGTGATCCAAGGACCAGCACAGATACGCAGTATTTT	CATSDPRTSTDTQYF
NA	NA	TRBV5-1	14	TRBJ2-5	TGCGCCAGCAGCATAGCGGACACACAAGAGACCCAGTACTTC	CASSIADTQETQYF
NA	NA	TRBV3-1	14	TRBJ1-2	TGTGCCAGCAGCCAACAACCTCAAGGCTATGGCTACACCTTC	CASSQQPQGYGYTF
NA	NA	TRBV5-1	15	TRBJ2-5	TGCGCCAGCAGCTTTAGACAGGCTGGTGGAGAGACCCAGTACTTC	CASSFRQAGGETQYF
NA	NA	TRBV19	13	TRBJ1-2	TGTGCCAGTAGTTCGACAGAACGCCACGGCTACACCTTC	CASSSTERHGYTF
NA	NA	TRBV19	15	TRBJ1-1	TGTGCCAGTAGCCCCCTAGGCAGGGCGGACACTGAAGCTTTCTTT	CASSPLGRADTEAFF
NA	NA	TRBV24-1	13	TRBJ2-2	TGTGCCACCAGTGATTGGACGGGTACGGAGCTGTTTTTT	CATSDWTGTELFF
NA	NA	TRBV20-1	12	TRBJ1-2	TGCAGTGCCCTCTTGGAGAACTATGGCTACACCTTC	CSALLENYGYTF
NA	TRBD2	TRBV7-7	16	TRBJ2-2	TGTGCCAGCAGCCGGACTAGCAGGGTGAACACCGGGGAGCTGTTTTTT	CASSRTSRVNTGELFF
NA	TRBD2	TRBV7-3	16	TRBJ2-3	TGTGCCAGCAGCCTGCAGGGACTAGCGATGGCAGATACGCAGTATTTT	CASSLQGLAMADTQYF
NA	NA	TRBV13	12	TRBJ1-2	TGTGCCAGCAGCCTCGGGCCCTATGGCTACACCTTC	CASSLGPYGYTF
NA	NA	TRBV12-3/TRBV12-4	15	TRBJ1-2	TGTGCCAGCATGAGGGGGAAAGGTCTCGACTATGGCTACACCTTC	CASMRGKGLDYGYTF
NA	TRBD2	TRBV5-1	15	TRBJ2-1	TGCGCCAGCAGCGCGGGGGGTGCCGGGGGAAATGAGCAGTTCTTC	CASSAGGAGGNEQFF
NA	NA	TRBV24-1	12	TRBJ2-1	TGTGCCACCAGTGCTCAGGGCGGTGAGCAGTTCTTC	CATSAQGGEQFF
NA	NA	TRBV5-4	15	TRBJ1-5	TGTGCCAGCAGCCCTGGACCGCGGAACAATCAGCCCCAGCATTTT	CASSPGPRNNQPQHF
NA	NA	TRBV6-2/TRBV6-3	13	TRBJ1-2	TGTGCCAGCATGTGGGCAAACCTTGCAGGCTACACCTTC	CASMWANLAGYTF
NA	TRBD2	TRBV20-1	15	TRBJ2-7	TGCAGTGCTAGAGACGCAGCGGGGGGCCTCTACGAGCAGTACTTC	CSARDAAGGLYEQYF
NA	NA	TRBV6-2/TRBV6-3	15	TRBJ1-6	TGTGCCAGCAGTTACTCGAGGATAGGAGATTCACCCCTCCACTTT	CASSYSRIGDSPLHF
NA	NA	TRBV28	14	TRBJ1-5	TGTGCCAGCAGTGGGGGGCATCGCGATCAGCCCCAGCATTTT	CASSGGHRDQPQHF
NA	NA	TRBV18	16	TRBJ2-4	TGTGCCAGCTCACCCGACCAGCGGGTAGCCAAAAACATTCAGTACTTC	CASSPDQRVAKNIQYF
once	TRBD1	TRBV28	15	TRBJ1-2	TGTGCCAGCAGTTCCCCACAGGGGGCGATCTATGGCTACACCTTC	CASSSPQGAIYGYTF
NA	NA	TRBV28	15	TRBJ2-2	TGTGCCAGCACCACTGGGGCTGTGAACACCGGGGAGCTGTTTTTT	CASTTGAVNTGELFF
once	NA	TRBV5-6	14	TRBJ1-5	TGTGCCAGCAGCTTGGGCTGGGACTTTCAGCCCCAGCATTTT	CASSLGWDFQPQHF
NA	TRBD2	TRBV4-1	17	TRBJ2-3	TGCGCCAGCAGCCGCCAGCGGGTACCGGGAGGGCCTTATACGCAGTATTTT	CASSRQRVPGGPYTQYF
NA	TRBD1	TRBV12-3/TRBV12-4	14	TRBJ1-2	TGTGCCAGCAGTCCCAGGACAGGGGGGTATGGCTACACCTTC	CASSPRTGGYGYTF
NA	TRBD2	TRBV9	17	TRBJ2-1	TGTGCCAGCAGCGTAGTTGGAACTAGCGGGAGTCCGGGGGAGCAGTTCTTC	CASSVVGTSGSPGEQFF
NA	NA	TRBV5-1	14	TRBJ2-2	TGCGCCAGCAGTGAGAGGACGAACGCCGGGGAGCTGTTTTTT	CASSERTNAGELFF
NA	TRBD1	TRBV9	13	TRBJ2-1	TGTGCCAGCAGCGTAGGGACAGGGGGTGAGCAGTTCTTC	CASSVGTGGEQFF
once	NA	TRBV19	14	TRBJ2-3	TGTGCCAGCAAGACTGCGGCCTACCAAGATACGCAGTATTTT	CASKTAAYQDTQYF